Following are 7 T cell receptor beta chains from one sample sequenced in a study of shared clonotypes between healthy human individuals. Profiled with immunoSEQ multiplex PCR; TCRdb holds only in-frame clones, not every one. This table has millions of clones, over 85% appearing once. Sequenced sample: naive CD4+ T cells from PBMCs. Subset specified: CD45RA+ positively selected. The receptor set was obtained from a man aged 18 to 30 in good health. Some clones in this sample may be carry-over from other donors' samples.

This rearrangement joins TRBV4-1 to TRBJ1-2, with a possible D match to TRBD1 (5 bases). CDR1 and CDR2 from the germline V gene are MGHRA and YSYEKL. With 0 bases removed from V and 4 bases from J, the gap between germline ends came to 12 bases. The CDR3 sequence is 15 residues long. The CDR3 protein is CASSQDDRQFYGYTF. CDR3 bases: TGCGCCAGCAGCCAAGACGATAGACAGTTCTATGGCTACACCTTC.

The chain links TRBV2 to TRBJ2-7, with D possibly matching TRBD2 (6 bases). The CDR3 is 13 amino acids. With 5 bases removed from V and 3 bases from J, the gap between germline ends came to 11 bases. Per the germline V gene, CDR1 is SNHLY and CDR2 is FYNNEI. The CDR3 bases are TGTGCCAGCAGTAGACTAGACGGCTACGAGCAGTACTTC. Its protein is CASSRLDGYEQYF.

The chain has TRBV28 and TRBJ2-3, with 9 bases identical to TRBD2. The V and J ends lost 7 bases and 3 bases, in that order; junction bases with no gene match: 11. This CDR3 is built from 16 residues. Germline CDR1 MDHEN, CDR2 SYDVKM. The DNA for the CDR3 is TGTGCCAGCACCCCGCCGGGCGGGAGGGTGACAGATACGCAGTATTTT. As protein: CASTPPGGRVTDTQYF.

V usage is TRBV5-1 and J usage is TRBJ1-4; 8 bases match TRBD1. The CDR3 has 14 residues. J was trimmed by 8 bases and V by 4 bases; bases with no gene match: 7. Germline V gene sequence: CDR1 SGHRS, CDR2 YFSETQ. CDR3: CASSGAGGEEKLFF. Here the CDR3 DNA reads TGCGCCAGCAGCGGAGCAGGGGGCGAAGAAAAACTGTTTTTT.

The V gene is TRBV29-1, the J gene TRBJ1-1, with 7 bases matching TRBD1. This CDR3 comprises 15 residues. V was pared by 4 bases and J by 4 bases, with 12 bases of the junction left unmatched. Germline V gene lookup returns CDR1 SQVTM and CDR2 ANQGSEA. CDR3 residues: CSVGGTQGYATEAFF. CDR3 nucleotide sequence: TGCAGCGTTGGGGGGACACAGGGGTACGCCACTGAAGCTTTCTTT.

The chain links TRBV2 to TRBJ2-3, with D possibly being TRBD2 (5 bases). V was trimmed by 3 bases and J by 4 bases, leaving 14 bases between them. Germline V gene sequence: CDR1 SNHLY, CDR2 FYNNEI. The CDR3 is 15 residues long. The CDR3 reads CASSEFRDSADTQYF. The CDR3 DNA is TGTGCCAGCAGTGAGTTCCGGGATTCAGCAGATACGCAGTATTTT.

This chain joins TRBV25-1 and TRBJ1-1, with D uncertain. Trimming took off 4 bases at V and 3 bases at J, with 6 bases between the two ends. Germline values: CDR1 MGHDK, CDR2 SYGVNS. This CDR3 has 12 residues. The chain's CDR3 is CASSAGYTEAFF. In DNA, the CDR3 is TGTGCCAGCAGTGCTGGGTACACTGAAGCTTTCTTT.